These 8 T cell receptor beta chains share one sample of origin, sequenced in a study of blood T cell repertoires in COVID-19. Produced via immunoSEQ multiplex PCR; TCRdb's table is partial and in-frame only. The sample shows about 240,000 clones, approximately 82% of them seen only once. Sequencing was carried out using peripheral blood. The source of these receptors is a woman aged 18-29 years with acute or convalescent COVID-19.

The V call is TRBV4-3, the J call TRBJ2-7, with 11 bases fitting TRBD2. CDR3 length: 15 residues. J lost 7 bases, V lost 2 bases, and 7 bases had no gene match. Germline lookup yields CDR1 LGHNA and CDR2 YSLEER. CDR3 loop: CASSQIAGGPGEQYF. DNA for the CDR3: TGCGCCAGCAGCCAAATAGCGGGAGGGCCAGGGGAGCAGTACTTC.

The chain joins TRBV6-5 to TRBJ1-2; 7 positions match TRBD1. The CDR3 length is 13 residues. The V segment lost 6 bases and the J segment 4 bases; nucleotides outside the gene matches: 5. Germline V gene data show CDR1 as MNHEY and CDR2 as SVGAGI. CDR3 in DNA: TGTGCCAGCAGGGGGGGACAGATCTATGGCTACACCTTC. Translation gives CASRGGQIYGYTF.

The chain carries TRBV6-4 and TRBJ2-1, with TRBD2 matching over 16 bases. V was clipped by 2 bases and J by 10 bases; unmatched bases: 5. CDR1 and CDR2 from the germline V gene are MRHNA and SNTAGT. The CDR3 runs to 16 residues. The CDR3 region is CASSDPGLAGGGEQFF. CDR3 nucleotides: TGTGCCAGCAGTGACCCGGGACTAGCGGGAGGGGGCGAGCAGTTCTTC.

This clone was recorded only once. CDR3 bases: TGTGCCAGCAGTTACCCCTTCCGTCGGGGGAGGTTCAATGAGCAGTTCTTC. Its translation: CASSYPFRRGRFNEQFF. This chain uses TRBV6-2 or TRBV6-3 with TRBJ2-1; perhaps TRBD2 as D (6 bases). This CDR3 comprises 17 residues. Germline V gene sequence: CDR1 MNHEY, CDR2 SVGEGT. Trimming took off 2 bases at V and 6 bases at J, with 20 bases between the two ends.

The chain combines TRBV5-4 with TRBJ1-4, with TRBD1 matching over 8 bases. This CDR3 spans 14 amino acids. The junction had 5 bases not matched to a gene; V was cut back by 2 bases and J by 8 bases. Germline CDR1 reads SGHNT; CDR2 reads YYREEE (reference sequence). CDR3 in amino acids: CASSFGTGREKLFF. The CDR3 bases are TGTGCCAGCAGCTTCGGGACAGGACGGGAAAAACTGTTTTTT.

The genes are TRBV2 and TRBJ2-3; weak D call: TRBD1 (5 bases). This CDR3 is 15 amino acids long. V shed 1 base and J shed 1 base, with 9 bases lying between them. Germline V lookup: CDR1 SNHLY, CDR2 FYNNEI. This CDR3 reads CASSEGLGRTDTQYF. In nucleotides, the CDR3 is TGTGCCAGCAGTGAAGGGTTGGGGCGCACAGATACGCAGTATTTT. The full variable domain, in which reference TRBV2 and TRBJ2-3 provide the parts outside the CDR3, is EPEVTQTPSHQVTQMGQEVILRCVPISNHLYFYWYRQILGQKVEFLVSFYNNEISEKSEIFDDQFSVERPDGSNFTLKIRSTKLEDSAMYFCASSEGLGRTDTQYFGPGTRLTVL.

The rearrangement uses TRBV14 and TRBJ2-7; 9 bases fit TRBD1. Germline CDR1 is SGHDN and CDR2 is FVKESK. The CDR3 is 17 residues long. The V segment lost 6 bases and the J segment 7 bases; nucleotides outside the gene matches: 19. DNA for the CDR3: TGTGCCAGCAGTCGAAAACCGGGACAGGGTTGGACTAATGAGCAGTACTTC. It yields the protein CASSRKPGQGWTNEQYF.

The rearrangement uses TRBV10-3 and TRBJ1-6; the match to TRBD1 covers 8 bases. V lost 3 bases and J lost 8; bases outside the gene matches: 18. This CDR3 has 19 amino acids. Germline-derived CDR1 and CDR2 are ENHRY and SYGVKD. The CDR3, as DNA: TGTGCCATCAGTGACCCCGATGGACAGGGCACGGCGCTGGATTCACCCCTCCACTTT. As protein: CAISDPDGQGTALDSPLHF.